This TCR beta chain was recorded in a study of response to subunit inactivated influenza vaccine (dated by TCRdb to 2016 to 2018). Background on the whole study: Deep quantitative profiling of the T cell receptor repertoire was used in the study to follow responses to a trivalent subunit inactivated influenza vaccine. The paper's findings and limits, for the study overall: It was suggested by the authors that each seasonal influenza vaccination may recruit only a limited number of new T cells.

The protocol used for the library was RT-PCR. Data came from an Illumina HiSeq 2500. TCRdb handled the public reads itself, with Q25 trimming in fastp and clone calling in MiXCR, and kept productive beta chains. Merged by CDR3 protein, the rows form single entries marked with the most common genes and DNA. The sample profile shows approximately 520,000 distinct CDR3 sequences; 15% to 20% of them were found once. Roughly 3% of the sample is held by the ten biggest clonotypes. CDR1 DFQATT and CDR2 SNEGSKA are derived from the germline V gene (reference sequence). The junction shows trimming of 2 bases on V and 5 bases on J, plus 8 bases between the germline ends. The cysteine opens and the phenylalanine closes a CDR3 of 12 amino acids. Only CDR3 DNA remains: 36 bases, in frame from the first base. This clonotype was detected many times. What this receptor recognizes is not known. Base qualities are missing; no much larger clone stands one base away.

The sample consisted of CD4+ T cells sorted from PBMCs, taken around 25 months after vaccination. This clonotype originated in a man in his fifties or sixties who received an inactivated influenza vaccine. Donor details come from another sample of the same person, matched by shared clones. Recombination joined TRBV20-1 with TRBJ2-3; the D segment could be TRBD2, given 6 matching bases. Here the CDR3 is given as CSARNGGDTQYF. The base sequence is TGCAGTGCTAGAAACGGGGGAGATACGCAGTATTTT.